Listed here are 32 T cell receptor beta chains from one sample, sequenced in a study of blood T cell repertoires in COVID-19. The method was immunoSEQ multiplex PCR; TCRdb's version includes in-frame clones alone and lacks a portion of them. The top ten hold 6.5% of the sample, which has some 160,000 clones, 80% seen once. Input material: peripheral blood. The receptors were sampled from a man in his 70s with active or convalescent COVID-19.

The chain is built from TRBV6-6 and TRBJ1-1; TRBD1 matches 7 bases. CDR1 is MNHNY and CDR2 is SVGAGI in the germline V gene (reference sequence). The CDR3 runs 14 residues. The ends lost 10 bases at V and 3 bases at J; junction bases unmatched: 11. The CDR3 nucleotides are TGTGCCACCACCATTGGGCAGGGGGACACTGAAGCTTTCTTT. Its protein is CATTIGQGDTEAFF.

The chain joins TRBV7-9 to TRBJ2-1; D perhaps matches TRBD2 (6 bases). The germline gives CDR1 SEHNR, CDR2 FQNEAQ (reference sequence). With 4 bases removed from V and 6 bases from J, the gap between germline ends came to 19 bases. This CDR3 is built from 16 residues. The CDR3 is CASSSGTPRPPNEQFF. DNA of the CDR3: TGTGCCAGCAGCTCCGGGACTCCGAGACCCCCCAATGAGCAGTTCTTC.

This chain joins TRBV4-2 and TRBJ1-4; 8 bases agree with TRBD1. Germline V lookup: CDR1 LGHNA, CDR2 YNFKEQ. The J segment lost 9 bases and the V segment lost 0 bases, leaving 15 bases of the junction unmatched. The CDR3 has 18 residues. The CDR3 region has the DNA TGTGCCAGCAGCCAAGAAGTGGTGGGGGGCAGGGGGCGTAAAAAACTGTTTTTT. Its protein product is CASSQEVVGGRGRKKLFF.

This chain links TRBV28 with TRBJ2-3, with 8 bases that match TRBD1. CDR3 size: 15 residues. V gave up 5 bases and J gave up 2 bases; unmatched junction bases: 6. Germline values: CDR1 MDHEN, CDR2 SYDVKM. CDR3 protein: CASSPRQGFTDTQYF. The CDR3 DNA reads as TGTGCCAGCAGTCCACGACAGGGGTTCACAGATACGCAGTATTTT. The variable domain in full, completed from reference TRBV28 and TRBJ2-3, reads DVKVTQSSRYLVKRTGEKVFLECVQDMDHENMFWYRQDPGLGLRLIYFSYDVKMKEKGDIPEGYSVSREKKERFSLILESASTNQTSMYLCASSPRQGFTDTQYFGPGTRLTVL.

V and J are TRBV28 and TRBJ1-2; perhaps TRBD1 as D (5 bases). Trimming took 5 bases from V and 0 from J, leaving 10 bases between them. This CDR3 is 14 amino acids long. Looked up from germline, CDR1 is MDHEN and CDR2 is SYDVKM. DNA of the CDR3: TGTGCCAGCAGTGGGGCAGGAGCTAACTATGGCTACACCTTC. It codes for CASSGAGANYGYTF.

The chain uses TRBV6-2 or TRBV6-3 and TRBJ2-1; D is unresolved. CDR3 length: 12 residues. CDR1 is MNHEY and CDR2 is SVGEGT in the germline V gene. V lost 8 bases to trimming and J lost 4 bases, with 9 bases between them. CDR3 protein: CASGPQYNEQFF. The CDR3, as DNA: TGTGCCAGCGGCCCTCAGTACAATGAGCAGTTCTTC.

The rearrangement uses TRBV19 and TRBJ2-3; weak D call: TRBD1 (5 bases). In germline, CDR1 is LNHDA, CDR2 SQIVND (reference sequence). V shed 2 bases and J shed 2 bases, with 11 bases lying between them. The CDR3 totals 15 residues. This CDR3 reads CASSISPGPTDTQYF. CDR3 sequence (DNA): TGTGCCAGTAGTATATCGCCAGGGCCCACAGATACGCAGTATTTT.

The gene calls are TRBV6-5 and TRBJ1-1; 7 nucleotides line up with TRBD1. This CDR3 has 13 amino acids. V dropped 8 bases and J dropped 2; count of bases not matched to a gene: 5. Germline V lookup: CDR1 MNHEY, CDR2 SVGAGI. The CDR3 here is CASLGQANTEAFF. Here the CDR3 DNA reads TGTGCCAGCCTCGGACAGGCTAACACTGAAGCTTTCTTT.

The chain recombines TRBV14 with TRBJ1-2, with 9 nucleotides matching TRBD1. The CDR3 consists of 14 residues. Germline V gene data show CDR1 as SGHDN and CDR2 as FVKESK. V dropped 6 bases and J dropped 3; count of bases not matched to a gene: 5. CDR3 loop: CASRLTGGDYGYTF. The CDR3 bases are TGTGCCAGCAGACTCACAGGGGGCGACTATGGCTACACCTTC.

This clone was observed a handful of times. The chain joins TRBV5-6 to TRBJ1-1; 7 bases map to TRBD1. Looked up from germline, CDR1 is SGHDT and CDR2 is YYEEEE. The J segment lost 4 bases and the V segment lost 4 bases, leaving 10 bases of the junction unmatched. The CDR3 has 15 residues. The CDR3 nucleotides are TGTGCCAGCAGCCGGGTCGGACAGGTGGGCACTGAAGCTTTCTTT. The encoded protein is CASSRVGQVGTEAFF.

The V and J genes are TRBV30 and TRBJ2-5, with TRBD2 matching over 12 bases. The ends lost 4 bases at V and 4 bases at J; junction bases unmatched: 13. CDR3 length equals 17 residues. Germline loops: CDR1 GTSNPN, CDR2 SVGIG (reference sequence). The CDR3 DNA is TGTGCCTGGACCGTCACAACGGGGACTAGCGGGCTAGAGACCCAGTACTTC. Residues: CAWTVTTGTSGLETQYF.

The J gene is TRBJ2-5, the V gene TRBV10-2, with 10 bases that match TRBD2. Germline CDR1 is WSHSY and CDR2 is SAAADI. The CDR3 runs 16 residues. J was trimmed by 3 bases and V by 5 bases; bases with no gene match: 9. The CDR3 bases are TGCGCCAGCAGTCCAGTCGGAGCGGGAGGGGAAGAGACCCAGTACTTC. Its protein is CASSPVGAGGEETQYF.

The V gene is TRBV7-8, the J gene TRBJ1-4; no clear D gene. The CDR3 is 15 amino acids. Per the germline V gene, CDR1 is SGHVS and CDR2 is FQNEAQ. The germline V and J ends were trimmed by 1 base and 5 bases, with 11 bases remaining between them. CDR3 sequence reads: CASSLVGTENEKLFF. CDR3 bases: TGTGCCAGCAGCTTAGTAGGAACAGAAAATGAAAAACTGTTTTTT.

The chain is built from TRBV19 and TRBJ1-6, with TRBD1 matching over 7 bases. This CDR3 has 18 amino acids. The trim removed 3 bases at V and 6 bases at J, leaving 14 bases unmatched. Germline V CDR1 and CDR2: LNHDA, SQIVND (reference sequence). The CDR3 is CASSISRTGWSSNSPLHF. The CDR3 coding sequence is TGTGCCAGTAGTATTTCCCGGACAGGCTGGAGTTCTAATTCACCCCTCCACTTT. The variable domain in full, completed from reference TRBV19 and TRBJ1-6, reads DGGITQSPKYLFRKEGQNVTLSCEQNLNHDAMYWYRQDPGQGLRLIYYSQIVNDFQKGDIAEGYSVSREKKESFPLTVTSAQKNPTAFYLCASSISRTGWSSNSPLHFGNGTRLTVT.

The chain carries TRBV12-5 and TRBJ1-6; tentative D call: TRBD1 (5 bases). The CDR3 contains 16 residues. CDR1 is LGHNT and CDR2 is FRNRAP in the germline V gene. Between the trimmed V and J ends, which lost 6 bases and 4 bases, there was a span of 16 bases. The CDR3 loop is CASGVGGNPYNSPLHF. In nucleotides, the CDR3 is TGTGCTAGTGGGGTGGGGGGAAACCCTTATAATTCACCCCTCCACTTT.

This clone was seen once. The V call is TRBV7-8, the J call TRBJ1-1; a weak D match, TRBD1 (6 bases). V was cut by 5 bases and J by 3 bases, with 10 bases left in between. Germline-derived CDR1 and CDR2 are SGHVS and FQNEAQ. This CDR3 contains 13 residues. Here the CDR3 reads CASSEDSYTEAFF. CDR3 nucleotide sequence: TGTGCCAGCAGCGAGGACAGCTACACTGAAGCTTTCTTT. Combining the CDR3 with reference TRBV7-8 and TRBJ1-1 gives the whole variable domain GAGVSQSPRYKVAKRGQDVALRCDPISGHVSLFWYQQALGQGPEFLTYFQNEAQLDKSGLPSDRFFAERPEGSVSTLKIQRTQQEDSAVYLCASSEDSYTEAFFGQGTRLTVV.

The chain carries TRBV3-1 (or the pseudogene TRBV3-2) and TRBJ2-2; 12 nucleotides agree with TRBD2. CDR1 is LGHDT, CDR2 YNNKEL, per germline (reference sequence). This CDR3 comprises 16 residues. V was pared by 1 base and J by 5 bases, with 2 bases of the junction left unmatched. Here the CDR3 DNA reads TGTGCCAGCAGCCAAGGACTAGCGGGGGTAACCGGGGAGCTGTTTTTT. Its translation: CASSQGLAGVTGELFF.

This chain joins TRBV6-2 or TRBV6-3 and TRBJ2-3, with a weak D call TRBD2 (6 bases). The V end was cut by 2 bases, the J end by 4 bases, with 13 bases between. The CDR3 loop spans 15 amino acids. From germline, CDR1 is MNHEY and CDR2 SVGEGT. CDR3 sequence: CASSYRGSGADTQYF. The CDR3 DNA sequence: TGTGCCAGCAGTTACCGGGGCTCGGGGGCAGATACGCAGTATTTT.

This clone was detected once. The chain combines TRBV4-1 with TRBJ2-2; 12 bases map to TRBD1. Germline loops: CDR1 MGHRA, CDR2 YSYEKL. V lost 4 bases and J lost 6; bases outside the gene matches: 6. This CDR3 spans 16 amino acids. The CDR3 nucleotides are TGCGCCAGCAGCCGAGGGACAGGGGGCGCATCCGGGGAGCTGTTTTTT. It is translated as CASSRGTGGASGELFF.

This clone was detected only a few times. This rearrangement joins TRBV6-6 to TRBJ1-4; D is possibly TRBD1 (6 bases). The CDR3 sequence is 14 residues long. V dropped 7 bases and J dropped 8 bases, with 17 bases sitting between them. Per the germline V gene, CDR1 is MNHNY and CDR2 is SVGAGI (reference sequence). Here the CDR3 reads CASNQGGEQEKLFF. CDR3 nucleotides: TGTGCCAGCAACCAAGGGGGGGAACAGGAAAAACTGTTTTTT.

The CDR3 here is CASSNKQDPRQQYF. The CDR3 nucleotides are TGTGCCAGTAGTAACAAGCAAGACCCGCGGCAGCAGTACTTC. J is TRBJ2-7 and V is TRBV19; D is ambiguous. V was trimmed by 4 bases and J by 8 bases, leaving 18 bases between them. From germline, CDR1 is LNHDA and CDR2 SQIVND (reference sequence). The CDR3 spans 14 residues.

This clone has just one count. The J gene is TRBJ1-6, the V gene TRBV19, with a weak D call TRBD1 (5 bases). Trimming left V 3 bases short and J 7 bases short, with 16 bases between. CDR1 is LNHDA and CDR2 is SQIVND in the germline V gene (reference sequence). The CDR3 covers 16 residues. This chain's CDR3 is CASSILWTGGNSPLHF. The CDR3 nucleotides read TGTGCCAGTAGTATCCTTTGGACCGGGGGGAATTCACCCCTCCACTTT.

This rearrangement joins TRBV9 to TRBJ1-4; tentatively, D is TRBD1 (6 bases). The CDR3 has 14 residues. V lost 4 bases to trimming and J lost 5 bases, with 12 bases between them. Germline V CDR1 and CDR2: SGDLS, YYNGEE. The CDR3 coding sequence is TGTGCCAGCAGCACCGTGGGGACAAATGAAAAACTGTTTTTT. The encoded protein is CASSTVGTNEKLFF.

This chain uses TRBV5-1 with TRBJ2-3; 9 bases align to TRBD2. Looked up from germline, CDR1 is SGHRS and CDR2 is YFSETQ. Unmatched junction bases numbered 5, after V lost 6 bases and J lost 0 bases. The CDR3 is 15 amino acids. The CDR3 sequence is CASILTSGSTDTQYF. The CDR3 coding sequence is TGCGCCAGCATTCTGACTAGCGGCAGCACAGATACGCAGTATTTT.

This chain connects TRBV25-1 to TRBJ1-6, with D unclear. Germline CDR1 MGHDK, CDR2 SYGVNS. V was clipped by 1 base and J by 10 bases, with 11 bases between them. The CDR3 sequence is 14 residues long. The DNA for the CDR3 is TGTGCCAGCAGTGAATGGGTCAGAGGGTCACCCCTCCACTTT. Its translation is CASSEWVRGSPLHF.

The rearrangement uses TRBV14 and TRBJ2-5; D perhaps matches TRBD2 (5 bases). Germline values: CDR1 SGHDN, CDR2 FVKESK. This CDR3 is 14 amino acids long. V lost 0 bases, J lost 3 bases, and 8 bases lay in between. This chain's CDR3 is CASSQDEGEETQYF. The DNA of the CDR3 is TGTGCCAGCAGCCAAGACGAGGGTGAAGAGACCCAGTACTTC.

This rearrangement joins TRBV9 to TRBJ2-7; possible D gene TRBD2, 6 bases. Germline CDR1 SGDLS, CDR2 YYNGEE. Trimming took off 0 bases at V and 3 bases at J, with 10 bases between the two ends. The CDR3 contains 14 residues. CDR3 region: CASSVDEGGYEQYF. The CDR3 region has the DNA TGTGCCAGCAGCGTAGACGAGGGAGGCTACGAGCAGTACTTC.

This clone showed up just a few times. The chain recombines TRBV20-1 with TRBJ1-6, with a possible D match to TRBD1 (6 bases). CDR1 is DFQATT, CDR2 SNEGSKA, per germline (reference sequence). The CDR3 has 13 amino acids. Deletions cut 3 bases from V and 8 bases from J, with 11 bases between. CDR3 nucleotides: TGCAGTGCTAGTTCAGGGGACCATTCACCCCTCCACTTT. Protein: CSASSGDHSPLHF.

CDR3 protein: CATSREEQASSYPQHF. Here the CDR3 DNA reads TGTGCCACCAGCAGAGAGGAACAGGCCTCCTCATATCCCCAGCATTTT. V and J are TRBV15 and TRBJ1-5; D may be TRBD1 (5 bases). The CDR3 sequence is 16 residues long. Germline V gene data show CDR1 as LNHNV and CDR2 as YYDKDF (reference sequence). The germline V and J ends were trimmed by 0 bases and 10 bases, with 19 bases remaining between them.

This clone was found once. The J gene is TRBJ2-5, the V gene TRBV4-3, with 10 bases identical to TRBD1. The V gene's germline CDR1 is LGHNA and CDR2 YSLEER. V was pared by 1 base and J by 5 bases, with 16 bases of the junction left unmatched. The length of the CDR3 is 19 residues. The CDR3 bases are TGCGCCAGCAGCCAAGGGAGGGGCCTCCGGGACAGGGGTGGGGAGACCCAGTACTTC. Translating it yields CASSQGRGLRDRGGETQYF.

The chain joins TRBV2 to TRBJ2-7, with 13 bases that match TRBD2. CDR1 and CDR2 (germline): SNHLY, FYNNEI. This CDR3 spans 14 amino acids. V gave up 5 bases and J gave up 10 bases; unmatched junction bases: 8. The CDR3 sequence: CASSTEGLAGLQYF. CDR3 nucleotide sequence: TGTGCCAGCAGTACCGAGGGACTAGCGGGGCTCCAGTACTTC.

The chain combines TRBV18 with TRBJ1-5, with D unresolved. CDR1 KGHSH and CDR2 LQKENI come from the germline V gene. This CDR3 region has 12 residues. V was clipped by 4 bases and J by 5 bases, with 6 bases between them. Written as DNA, the CDR3 is TGTGCCAGCTCACTAGTAGATCAGCCCCAGCATTTT. Residues: CASSLVDQPQHF.